The 4 T cell receptor beta chains below come from one sample, sequenced in a study of blood T cell repertoires in COVID-19. Only in-frame clones appear in the TCRdb table, and some are missing; sequencing was by immunoSEQ multiplex PCR. In the table there are about 200,000 clones, around 80% of which are singletons. Sample: peripheral blood. Source of these receptors: a human donor in a cohort sampled during active COVID-19.

The rearrangement links TRBV3-1 (or the pseudogene TRBV3-2) to TRBJ1-3; D gene unclear. The V end was cut by 2 bases, the J end by 2 bases, with 13 bases between. Germline-derived CDR1 and CDR2 are LGHDT and YNNKEL (reference sequence). CDR3 size: 16 residues. CDR3 nucleotide sequence: TGTGCCAGCAGCCAACGCGGGGTCGACGCTGGAAACACCATATATTTT. It yields the protein CASSQRGVDAGNTIYF.

The chain uses TRBV4-1 and TRBJ2-1, with TRBD2 matching over 13 bases. In germline, CDR1 is MGHRA, CDR2 YSYEKL. J lost 9 bases, V lost 5 bases, and 7 bases had no gene match. The CDR3 runs 15 residues. In nucleotides, the CDR3 is TGCGCCAGCAGCACGACTAGCGGGGGGAGGTTTGAGCAGTTCTTC. Translated: CASSTTSGGRFEQFF.

In DNA form, the CDR3 reads TGTGCCAGCAGCCCCCGAGCGTCGGCGGGGGAGCTGTTTTTT. It translates to CASSPRASAGELFF. The chain couples TRBV4-2 to TRBJ2-2; D unclear. The germline V and J ends were trimmed by 4 bases and 8 bases, with 14 bases remaining between them. There are 14 residues in the CDR3. Germline V gene lookup returns CDR1 LGHNA and CDR2 YNFKEQ.

The V call is TRBV7-9, the J call TRBJ1-1; maybe TRBD1 (5 bases). V was trimmed by 5 bases and J by 3 bases, leaving 25 bases between them. The CDR3 runs 18 residues. CDR1 SEHNR and CDR2 FQNEAQ come from the germline V gene (reference sequence). For the CDR3, the DNA is TGTGCCAGCAGCCCGCGGGGTGCCAGGGAAGAAAGTTACACTGAAGCTTTCTTT. Amino acids: CASSPRGAREESYTEAFF.